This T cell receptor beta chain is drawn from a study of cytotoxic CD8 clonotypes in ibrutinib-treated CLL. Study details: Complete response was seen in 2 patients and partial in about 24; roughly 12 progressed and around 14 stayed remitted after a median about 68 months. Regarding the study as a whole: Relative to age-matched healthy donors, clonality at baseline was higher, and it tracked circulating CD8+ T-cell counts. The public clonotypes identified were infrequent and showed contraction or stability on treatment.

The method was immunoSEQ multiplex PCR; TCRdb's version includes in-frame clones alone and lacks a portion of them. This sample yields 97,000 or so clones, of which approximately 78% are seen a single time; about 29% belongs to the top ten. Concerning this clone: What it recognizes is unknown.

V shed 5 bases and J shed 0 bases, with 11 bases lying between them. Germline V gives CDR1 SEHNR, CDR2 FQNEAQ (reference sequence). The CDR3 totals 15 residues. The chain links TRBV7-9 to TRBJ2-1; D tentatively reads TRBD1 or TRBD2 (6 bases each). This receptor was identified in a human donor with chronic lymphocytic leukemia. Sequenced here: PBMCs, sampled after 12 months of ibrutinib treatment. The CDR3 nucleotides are TGTGCCAGCAGCAGGGGGGAAAGCTCCTACAATGAGCAGTTCTTC. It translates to CASSRGESSYNEQFF.